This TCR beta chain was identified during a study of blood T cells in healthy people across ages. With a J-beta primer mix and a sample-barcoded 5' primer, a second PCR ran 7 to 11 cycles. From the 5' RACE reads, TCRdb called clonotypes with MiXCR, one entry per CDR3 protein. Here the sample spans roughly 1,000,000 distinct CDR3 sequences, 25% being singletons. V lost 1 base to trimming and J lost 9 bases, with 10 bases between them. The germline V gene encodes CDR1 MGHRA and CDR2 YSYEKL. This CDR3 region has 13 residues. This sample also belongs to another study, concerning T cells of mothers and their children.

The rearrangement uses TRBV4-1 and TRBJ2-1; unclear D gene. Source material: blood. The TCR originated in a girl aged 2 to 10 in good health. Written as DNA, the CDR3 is TGCGCCAGCAGCCAAGGTTCGGCGGCTGAGCAGTTCTTC. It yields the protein CASSQGSAAEQFF.